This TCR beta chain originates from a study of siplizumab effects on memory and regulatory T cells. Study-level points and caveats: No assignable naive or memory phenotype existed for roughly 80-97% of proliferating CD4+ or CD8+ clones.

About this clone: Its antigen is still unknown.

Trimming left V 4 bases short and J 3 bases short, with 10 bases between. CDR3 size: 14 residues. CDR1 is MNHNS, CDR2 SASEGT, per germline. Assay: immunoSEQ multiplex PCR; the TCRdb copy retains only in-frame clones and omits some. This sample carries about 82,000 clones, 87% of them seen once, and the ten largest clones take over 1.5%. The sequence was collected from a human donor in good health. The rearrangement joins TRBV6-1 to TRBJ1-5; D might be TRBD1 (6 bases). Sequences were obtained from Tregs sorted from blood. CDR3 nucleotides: TGTGCCAGCAGTGCCGGACAGTTCAATCAGCCCCAGCATTTT. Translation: CASSAGQFNQPQHF.